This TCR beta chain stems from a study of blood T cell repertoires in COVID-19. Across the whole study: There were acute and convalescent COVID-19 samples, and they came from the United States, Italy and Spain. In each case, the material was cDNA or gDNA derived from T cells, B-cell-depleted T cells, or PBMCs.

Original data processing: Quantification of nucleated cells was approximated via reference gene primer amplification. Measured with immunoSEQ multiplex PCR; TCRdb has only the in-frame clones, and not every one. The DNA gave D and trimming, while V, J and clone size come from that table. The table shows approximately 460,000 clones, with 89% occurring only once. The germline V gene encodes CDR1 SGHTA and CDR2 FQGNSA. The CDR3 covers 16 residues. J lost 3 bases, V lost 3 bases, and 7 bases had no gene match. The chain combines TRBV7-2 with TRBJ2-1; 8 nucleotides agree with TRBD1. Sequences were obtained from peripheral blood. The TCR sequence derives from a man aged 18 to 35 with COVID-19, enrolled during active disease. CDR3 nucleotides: TGTGCCAGCAGCTTGACATGGGACAGGAGCTACAATGAGCAGTTCTTC. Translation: CASSLTWDRSYNEQFF. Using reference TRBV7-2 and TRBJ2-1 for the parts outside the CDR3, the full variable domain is GAGVSQSPSNKVTEKGKDVELRCDPISGHTALYWYRQSLGQGLEFLIYFQGNSAPDKSGLPSDRFSAERTGGSVSTLTIQRTQQEDSAVYLCASSLTWDRSYNEQFFGPGTRLTVL.